This passage covers 2 T cell receptor beta chains from one sample sequenced in a study of OX40 agonist ivuxolimab in advanced cancers. Clones were sequenced by immunoSEQ multiplex PCR, and TCRdb holds only the in-frame ones, with some missing. The sample carries about 66,000 clones, 86% recorded once. Sequencing was performed on CD4+ or CD8+ T cells sorted from blood, taken in a trial of the OX40 agonist ivuxolimab. Receptor source: an adult with an advanced solid tumor such as melanoma, head and neck, liver or kidney cancer.

The chain combines TRBV14 with TRBJ1-5, with D perhaps matching TRBD1 (6 bases). This CDR3 comprises 16 residues. The V end was cut by 0 bases, the J end by 5 bases, with 14 bases between. The germline gives CDR1 SGHDN, CDR2 FVKESK. The CDR3 sequence: CASSQDWYREDQPQHF. Written as DNA, the CDR3 is TGTGCCAGCAGCCAAGACTGGTACAGGGAGGATCAGCCCCAGCATTTT.

This chain uses TRBV5-4 with TRBJ2-5; D is unclear. The CDR3 extends over 12 amino acids. Germline V CDR1 and CDR2: SGHNT, YYREEE (reference sequence). Between the trimmed V and J ends, which lost 2 bases and 1 base, there was a span of 3 bases. For the CDR3, the DNA is TGTGCCAGCAGCTTCGCCCAAGAGACCCAGTACTTC. It yields the protein CASSFAQETQYF.